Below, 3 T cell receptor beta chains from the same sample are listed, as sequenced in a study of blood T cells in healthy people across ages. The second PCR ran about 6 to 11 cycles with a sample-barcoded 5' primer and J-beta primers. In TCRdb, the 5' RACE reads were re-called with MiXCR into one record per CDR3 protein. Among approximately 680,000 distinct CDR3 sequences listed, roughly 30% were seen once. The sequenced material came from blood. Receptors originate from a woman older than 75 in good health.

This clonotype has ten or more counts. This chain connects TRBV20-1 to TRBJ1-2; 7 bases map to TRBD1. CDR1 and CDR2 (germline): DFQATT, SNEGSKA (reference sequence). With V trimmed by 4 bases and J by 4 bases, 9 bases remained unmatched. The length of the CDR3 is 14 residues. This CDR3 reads CSATEDRTGYGYTF. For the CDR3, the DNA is TGCAGTGCTACTGAGGACAGGACAGGCTATGGCTACACCTTC.

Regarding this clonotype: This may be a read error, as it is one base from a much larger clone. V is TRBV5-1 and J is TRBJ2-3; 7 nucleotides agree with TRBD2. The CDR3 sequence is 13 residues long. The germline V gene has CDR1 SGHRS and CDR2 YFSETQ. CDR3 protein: CANSGIRTDTQYF. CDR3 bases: TGCGCCAACAGCGGGATTAGAACAGATACGCAGTATTTT.

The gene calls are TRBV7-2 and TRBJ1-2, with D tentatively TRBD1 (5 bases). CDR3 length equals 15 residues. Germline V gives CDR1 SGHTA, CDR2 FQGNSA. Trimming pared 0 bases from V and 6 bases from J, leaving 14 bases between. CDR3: CASSLAHGALHGYTF. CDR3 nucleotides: TGTGCCAGCAGCTTAGCGCACGGGGCTCTCCATGGCTACACCTTC.